The entry below describes one T cell receptor (beta chain). The antigen it recognizes is unknown. These data come from a study of monozygotic twins with inflammatory bowel disease (dated by TCRdb to between 2018 and 2021). As for the study more broadly: A total of roughly 28 monozygotic twin pairs were included in the full study, comprising nine German pairs (four IBD-concordant, five IBD-discordant) and 19 IBD-discordant Danish pairs. Disease-associated traits were sought mainly through comparisons between IBD patients and their genetically identical healthy co-twins within discordant pairs. Each individual had, on average, about 151 000 unique TCRalpha sequences and 181 000 unique TCRbeta sequences available for analysis.

Reading the germline V gene gives CDR1 LGHNA and CDR2 YNFKEQ. The CDR3 sequence holds 15 residues, the cysteine and phenylalanine included. The nucleotide record is missing. Beyond this particular receptor, the publication reports: TCRbeta repertoire diversity, by inverse Simpson index, was decreased in IBD patients compared with their healthy co-twins. Background noise and inter-individual variability may have been introduced into the repertoires by the differing immunosuppressive treatments among patients. Compared with healthy twins, IBD patients shared fewer clonotypes with other individuals, and the difference was most pronounced in patients with signs of disease activity. Repertoire similarity did not differ between concordant and discordant twins, possibly due to limited statistical power. No single strong signal or clonotype linked to IBD turned up in the results, so the idea that one exists was not supported. The analysis was unable to tell different T cell subtypes apart.

From each donor, an approximately 2.4 ml peripheral blood sample was drawn into PAXgene tubes and stored at -80 degrees C. Without T cell sorting, total RNA was isolated from whole blood using the PAXgene blood miRNA kit on an automated QIAcube. Peripheral blood from monozygotic twin pairs concordant or discordant for inflammatory bowel disease was subjected to deep TCRalpha and TCRbeta repertoire profiling with unique molecular barcoding. Smoking habits were recorded for all twin pairs, and individuals were classified as current, former or never smokers. Library method: 5' RACE. The input for every TCR library was around 4,000 ng of total RNA. cDNA was synthesized with SMARTScribe reverse transcriptase in eight separate reactions per sample. Unique molecular identifiers containing a 6-nucleotide sample barcode were introduced through template switching during cDNA synthesis. TCRalpha and TCRbeta cDNA was amplified by two nested PCRs of 16 and 9 cycles, with bead purification after each PCR. Before amplification, the cDNA was both treated with uracil DNA-glycosylase and purified with the QIAquick PCR purification kit. The second PCR added Illumina TruSeq-compatible adapters along with sample-specific barcodes. TapeStation and Qubit were used to check library quality and concentration, and 5 ng of each library was pooled. Pooled libraries were sequenced on an Illumina HiSeq2500 single-index Rapid Run with 2 x 100 bp reads and custom sequencing primers. Concerning the study's data processing: UMI-based consensus assembly with MiGEC version 1.2.6 was used to correct PCR and sequencing errors. MiXCR version 2.1.1 handled V(D)J alignment, clonotype assembly and CDR3 extraction. Normalisation of gene usage, clonotype sharing and MAIT/NKT TCR abundance was achieved by analysing the top 1000, 10 000 and 20 000 clonotypes per sample. Diversity was computed as the inverse Simpson index with the vegan R package after downsampling to 27 000 UMIs. Paired Mann-Whitney U tests on discordant twin pairs were used, with Benjamini-Hochberg multiple-testing correction. The reads went through TCRdb reprocessing, and each CDR3 protein sequence gets one entry with no DNA. TCRdb, not the original authors, processed these V and J calls. This specimen's table enumerates 150,000 to 200,000 distinct CDR3 sequences. The top ten constitute 2.4% of the sample.

Input material: blood. Recombination joined TRBV4-2 with TRBJ2-4; TCRdb selects TRBD1, and the lack of DNA leaves this call unchecked. The receptor was derived from a human donor with ulcerative colitis or Crohn's disease, or a healthy co-twin of an affected twin (not recorded which). The CDR3 region: CASSQGGVFQNIQYF.